Presented here are 9 T cell receptor beta chains from one specimen sequenced in a study of cytomegalovirus exposure and HLA in healthy donors. PCR primers comprised 60 Vbeta and 13 Jbeta primers. The protocol was immunoSEQ multiplex PCR, while the TCRdb copy is restricted to in-frame clones and leaves out a portion. The ten most abundant clones cover 1.3% to 1.5% of a sample with tens of thousands of clones. The specimen sequenced was PBMCs. Receptors were obtained from an older woman in good health and CMV-seronegative.

The chain is built from TRBV2 and TRBJ1-1; D gene uncertain. This CDR3 region has 12 residues. The V gene's germline CDR1 is SNHLY and CDR2 FYNNEI. Deletions cut 3 bases from V and 10 bases from J, with 12 bases between. DNA of the CDR3: TGTGCCAGCAGTGACACCGGGTTTGGAGCTTTCTTT. Protein product: CASSDTGFGAFF. The full variable domain, its missing parts supplied by reference TRBV2 and TRBJ1-1, is EPEVTQTPSHQVTQMGQEVILRCVPISNHLYFYWYRQILGQKVEFLVSFYNNEISEKSEIFDDQFSVERPDGSNFTLKIRSTKLEDSAMYFCASSDTGFGAFFGQGTRLTVV.

V usage is TRBV5-5 and J usage is TRBJ2-3; the match to TRBD2 covers 12 bases. V lost 0 bases, J lost 7 bases, and 9 bases stayed unmatched. The CDR3 contains 17 residues. The germline gives CDR1 SGHKS, CDR2 YYEKEE (reference sequence). CDR3 DNA sequence: TGTGCCAGCAGCTTGGAACCCCCTACTAGCGGGAGGAATACGCAGTATTTT. Its protein product is CASSLEPPTSGRNTQYF. The full variable domain, with the rest looked up from reference TRBV5-5 and TRBJ2-3, is DAGVTQSPTHLIKTRGQQVTLRCSPISGHKSVSWYQQVLGQGPQFIFQYYEKEERGRGNFPDRFSARQFPNYSSELNVNALLLGDSALYLCASSLEPPTSGRNTQYFGPGTRLTVL.

CDR3 amino acids: CASSLDREWTSGANVLTF. CDR3 coding DNA: TGTGCCAGCAGCCTTGACAGGGAATGGACGTCTGGGGCCAACGTCCTGACTTTC. The chain recombines TRBV28 with TRBJ2-6, with TRBD1 matching 7 bases. The CDR3 is 18 amino acids. V lost 6 bases, J lost 1 base, and 12 bases stayed unmatched. Germline CDR1 and CDR2: MDHEN and SYDVKM. The whole variable domain, filled in from reference TRBV28 and TRBJ2-6, reads DVKVTQSSRYLVKRTGEKVFLECVQDMDHENMFWYRQDPGLGLRLIYFSYDVKMKEKGDIPEGYSVSREKKERFSLILESASTNQTSMYLCASSLDREWTSGANVLTFGAGSRLTVL.

The V and J genes are TRBV7-2 and TRBJ2-1, with 9 bases matching TRBD2. The germline V gene has CDR1 SGHTA and CDR2 FQGNSA. The CDR3 covers 18 residues. J was trimmed by 0 bases and V by 5 bases; bases with no gene match: 11. The CDR3 DNA is TGTGCCAGCAGCACAGCCCCTAGCGGGATGGGCTCCTACAATGAGCAGTTCTTC. It codes for CASSTAPSGMGSYNEQFF.

This chain connects TRBV28 to TRBJ2-2, with 12 bases identical to TRBD2. The CDR3 extends over 20 amino acids. The V gene's germline CDR1 is MDHEN and CDR2 SYDVKM. V lost 5 bases to trimming and J lost 6 bases; unmatched junction nucleotides: 19. CDR3 coding DNA: TGTGCCAGCAGTCTTTCTAGCGGGAGGGCCTTAGGATGGTTTGCCGGGGAGCTGTTTTTT. Translating it yields CASSLSSGRALGWFAGELFF.

The V and J genes are TRBV4-2 and TRBJ2-5; D perhaps matches TRBD2 (5 bases). The V gene's germline CDR1 is LGHNA and CDR2 YNFKEQ. Between the trimmed V and J ends, which lost 3 bases and 3 bases, there was a span of 17 bases. CDR3 length equals 16 residues. The CDR3 sequence: CASSHVSGVLKETQYF. Here the CDR3 DNA reads TGTGCCAGCAGCCATGTAAGCGGAGTCTTAAAAGAGACCCAGTACTTC.

The J gene is TRBJ2-5, the V gene TRBV30; TRBD2 matches 9 bases. Germline V lookup: CDR1 GTSNPN, CDR2 SVGIG (reference sequence). The V segment lost 5 bases and the J segment 4 bases; nucleotides outside the gene matches: 5. The CDR3 extends over 13 amino acids. CDR3 coding DNA: TGTGCCTGGCAGGGGACTAGCCCAGAGACCCAGTACTTC. The encoded protein is CAWQGTSPETQYF.

This chain uses TRBV28 with TRBJ1-5, with D tentatively TRBD1 (6 bases). In germline, CDR1 is MDHEN, CDR2 SYDVKM. The ends were cut back, 4 bases at V and 11 bases at J, with 9 bases in the middle. The CDR3 loop spans 11 amino acids. The DNA of the CDR3 is TGTGCCAGCAGTTCGGACAGAGCCCAGCATTTT. It yields the protein CASSSDRAQHF.

The chain employs TRBV10-3 and TRBJ1-1; TRBD1 is a possible D gene (5 bases). This CDR3 comprises 16 residues. Trimming removed 6 bases from V and 4 bases from J, with 21 bases in between. Germline lookup yields CDR1 ENHRY and CDR2 SYGVKD. The CDR3 loop is CAISPGTLGGGTEAFF. DNA of the CDR3: TGTGCCATCAGCCCCGGGACCCTGGGGGGAGGCACTGAAGCTTTCTTT.